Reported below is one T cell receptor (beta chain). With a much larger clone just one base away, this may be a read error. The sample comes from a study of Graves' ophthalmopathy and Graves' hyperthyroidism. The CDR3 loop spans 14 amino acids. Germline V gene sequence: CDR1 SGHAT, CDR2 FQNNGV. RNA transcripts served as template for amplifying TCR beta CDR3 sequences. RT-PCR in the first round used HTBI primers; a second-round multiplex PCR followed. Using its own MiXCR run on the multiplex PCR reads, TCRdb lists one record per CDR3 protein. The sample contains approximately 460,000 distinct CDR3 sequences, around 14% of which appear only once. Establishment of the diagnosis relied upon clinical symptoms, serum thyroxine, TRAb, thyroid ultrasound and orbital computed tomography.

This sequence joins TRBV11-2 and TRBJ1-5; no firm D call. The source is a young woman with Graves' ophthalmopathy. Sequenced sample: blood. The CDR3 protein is CASSLDTVNQPQRF. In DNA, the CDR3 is TGTGCCAGCAGCTTAGATACAGTCAATCAGCCCCAGCGTTTT.